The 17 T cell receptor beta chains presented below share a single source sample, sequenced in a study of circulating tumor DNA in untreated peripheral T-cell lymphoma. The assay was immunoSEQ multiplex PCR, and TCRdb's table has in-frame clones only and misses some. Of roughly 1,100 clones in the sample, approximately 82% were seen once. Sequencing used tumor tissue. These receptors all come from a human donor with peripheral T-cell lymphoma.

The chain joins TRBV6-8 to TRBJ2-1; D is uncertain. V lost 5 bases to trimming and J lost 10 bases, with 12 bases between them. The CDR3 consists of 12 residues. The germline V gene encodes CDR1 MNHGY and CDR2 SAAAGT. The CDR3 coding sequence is TGTGCCAGCAGTCGGACCAGAAGGGAGCAGTTCTTC. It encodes CASSRTRREQFF.

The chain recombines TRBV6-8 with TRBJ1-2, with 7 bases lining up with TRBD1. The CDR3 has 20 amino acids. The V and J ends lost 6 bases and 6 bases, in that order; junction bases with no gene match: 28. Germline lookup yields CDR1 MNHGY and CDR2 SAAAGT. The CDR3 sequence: CASRPHGGAYGEGALDGYTF. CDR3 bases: TGTGCCAGCAGACCCCATGGAGGGGCGTATGGAGAGGGGGCATTGGATGGCTACACCTTC.

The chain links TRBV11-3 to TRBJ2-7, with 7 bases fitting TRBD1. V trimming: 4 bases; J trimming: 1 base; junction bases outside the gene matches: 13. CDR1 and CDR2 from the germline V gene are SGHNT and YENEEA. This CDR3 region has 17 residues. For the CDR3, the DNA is TGTGCCAGCAGCTCGATGACAGGGAACTTCTTGTCCTACGAGCAGTACTTC. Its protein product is CASSSMTGNFLSYEQYF.

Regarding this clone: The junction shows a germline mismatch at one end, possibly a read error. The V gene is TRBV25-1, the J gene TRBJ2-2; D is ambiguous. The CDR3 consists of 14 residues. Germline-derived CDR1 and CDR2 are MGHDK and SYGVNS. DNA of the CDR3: TGTGCCAGCAATGAATGGGTGGGCACCGGGGAGCTGTTTTTT. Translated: CASNEWVGTGELFF.

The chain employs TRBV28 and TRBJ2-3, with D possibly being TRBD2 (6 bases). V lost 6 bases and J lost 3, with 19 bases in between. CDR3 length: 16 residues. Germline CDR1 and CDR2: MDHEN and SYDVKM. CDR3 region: CASSPLSRLVTDTQYF. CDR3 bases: TGTGCCAGCAGCCCGCTATCCCGACTAGTGACAGATACGCAGTATTTT.

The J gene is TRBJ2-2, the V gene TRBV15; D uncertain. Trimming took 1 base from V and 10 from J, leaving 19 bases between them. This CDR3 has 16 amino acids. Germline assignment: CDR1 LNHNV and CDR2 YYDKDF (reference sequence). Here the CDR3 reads CATSRARSSIAAELFF. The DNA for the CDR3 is TGTGCCACCAGCAGAGCCAGGTCGAGTATTGCCGCGGAGCTGTTTTTT.

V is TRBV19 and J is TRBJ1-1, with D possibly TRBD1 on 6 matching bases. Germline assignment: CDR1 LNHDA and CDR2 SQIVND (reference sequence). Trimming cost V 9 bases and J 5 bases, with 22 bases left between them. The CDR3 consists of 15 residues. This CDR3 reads CASHPTTRGRTEAFF. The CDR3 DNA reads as TGTGCCAGCCACCCCACCACCAGGGGACGAACTGAAGCTTTCTTT.

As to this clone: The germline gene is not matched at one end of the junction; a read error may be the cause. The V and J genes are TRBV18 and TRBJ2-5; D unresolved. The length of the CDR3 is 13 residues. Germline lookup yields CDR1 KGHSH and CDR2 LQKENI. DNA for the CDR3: TGTGCCAGCTCATCAGCTACCCAAGAGACCCAATACTTC. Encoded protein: CASSSATQETQYF.

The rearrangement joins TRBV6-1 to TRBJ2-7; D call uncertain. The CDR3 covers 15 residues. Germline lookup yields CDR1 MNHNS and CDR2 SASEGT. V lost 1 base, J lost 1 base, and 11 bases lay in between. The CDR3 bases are TGTGCCAGCAGTGAAGTAGACAATTCTTCCTACGAGCAGTACTTC. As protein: CASSEVDNSSYEQYF.

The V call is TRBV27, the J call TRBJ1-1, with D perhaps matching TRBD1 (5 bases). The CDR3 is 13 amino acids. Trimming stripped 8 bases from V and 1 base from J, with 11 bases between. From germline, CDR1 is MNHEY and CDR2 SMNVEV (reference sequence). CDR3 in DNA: TGTGCCAGCTCGGGGGGAAGGAACACTGAAGCTTTCTTT. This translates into CASSGGRNTEAFF.

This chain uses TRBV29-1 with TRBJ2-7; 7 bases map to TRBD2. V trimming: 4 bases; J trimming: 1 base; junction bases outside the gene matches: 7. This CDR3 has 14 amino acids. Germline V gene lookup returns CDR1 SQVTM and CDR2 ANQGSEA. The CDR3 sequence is CSVVGGDLSYEQYF. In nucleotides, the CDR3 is TGCAGCGTTGTGGGAGGGGACCTTTCCTACGAGCAGTACTTC.

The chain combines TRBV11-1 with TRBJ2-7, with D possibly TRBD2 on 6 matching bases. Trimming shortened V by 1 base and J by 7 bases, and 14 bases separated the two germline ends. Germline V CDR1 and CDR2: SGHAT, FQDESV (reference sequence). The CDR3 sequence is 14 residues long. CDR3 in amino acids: CASSLVGGDWEQYF. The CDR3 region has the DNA TGTGCCAGCAGCTTAGTAGGCGGGGACTGGGAGCAGTACTTC.

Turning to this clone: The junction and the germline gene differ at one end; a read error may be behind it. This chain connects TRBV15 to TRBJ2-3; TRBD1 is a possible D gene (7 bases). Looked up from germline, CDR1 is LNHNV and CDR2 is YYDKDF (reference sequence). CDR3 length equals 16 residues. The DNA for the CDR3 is TGTGCCACCAGCATCCGGCGCCAGGGGGGCACAGATACACAGTATTTT. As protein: CATSIRRQGGTDTQYF.

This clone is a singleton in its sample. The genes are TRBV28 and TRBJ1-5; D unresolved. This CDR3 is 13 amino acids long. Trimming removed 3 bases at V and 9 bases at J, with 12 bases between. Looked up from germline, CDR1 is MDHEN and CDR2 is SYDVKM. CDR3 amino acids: CASSFRDGRPQHF. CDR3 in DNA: TGTGCCAGCAGTTTCCGAGACGGACGGCCCCAGCATTTT.

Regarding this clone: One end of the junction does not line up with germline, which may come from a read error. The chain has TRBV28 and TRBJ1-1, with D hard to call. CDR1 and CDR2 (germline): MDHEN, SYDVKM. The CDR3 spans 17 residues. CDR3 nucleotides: TGTGCCAGCAGTTTAAGGGTCGCGGCCGATCTGAACATTGAAGCTTTCTTT. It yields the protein CASSLRVAADLNIEAFF.

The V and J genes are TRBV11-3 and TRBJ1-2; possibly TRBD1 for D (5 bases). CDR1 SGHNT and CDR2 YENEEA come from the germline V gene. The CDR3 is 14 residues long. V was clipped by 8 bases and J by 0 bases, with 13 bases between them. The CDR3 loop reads CASWGLLANYGYTF. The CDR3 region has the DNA TGTGCCAGCTGGGGCCTTCTTGCTAACTATGGCTACACCTTC.

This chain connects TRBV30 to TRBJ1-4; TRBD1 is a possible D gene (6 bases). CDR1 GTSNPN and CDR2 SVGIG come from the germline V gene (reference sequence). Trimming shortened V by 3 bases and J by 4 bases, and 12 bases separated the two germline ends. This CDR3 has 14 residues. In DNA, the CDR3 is TGTGCCTGGAGGAGGGGGGCTGGTAATGAAAAACTGTTTTTT. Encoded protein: CAWRRGAGNEKLFF.